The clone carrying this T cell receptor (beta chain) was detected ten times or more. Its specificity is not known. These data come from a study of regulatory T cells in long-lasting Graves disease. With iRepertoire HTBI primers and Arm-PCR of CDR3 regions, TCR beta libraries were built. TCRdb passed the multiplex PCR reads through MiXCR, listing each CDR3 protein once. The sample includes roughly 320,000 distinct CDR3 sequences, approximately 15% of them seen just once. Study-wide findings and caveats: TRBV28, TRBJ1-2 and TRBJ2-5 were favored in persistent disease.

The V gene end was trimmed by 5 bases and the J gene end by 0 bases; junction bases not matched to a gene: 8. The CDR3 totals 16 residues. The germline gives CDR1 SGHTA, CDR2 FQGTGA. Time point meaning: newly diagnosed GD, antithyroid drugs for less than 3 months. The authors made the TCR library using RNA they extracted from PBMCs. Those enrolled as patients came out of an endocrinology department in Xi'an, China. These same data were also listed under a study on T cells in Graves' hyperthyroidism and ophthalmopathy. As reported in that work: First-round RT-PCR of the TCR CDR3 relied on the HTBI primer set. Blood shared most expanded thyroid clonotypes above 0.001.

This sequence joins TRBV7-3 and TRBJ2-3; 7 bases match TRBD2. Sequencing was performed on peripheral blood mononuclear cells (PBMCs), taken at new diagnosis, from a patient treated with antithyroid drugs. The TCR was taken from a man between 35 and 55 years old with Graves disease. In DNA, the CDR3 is TGTGCCAGCAGCAAAACGGGGGGTTCTAGCACAGATACGCAGTATTTT. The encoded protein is CASSKTGGSSTDTQYF.